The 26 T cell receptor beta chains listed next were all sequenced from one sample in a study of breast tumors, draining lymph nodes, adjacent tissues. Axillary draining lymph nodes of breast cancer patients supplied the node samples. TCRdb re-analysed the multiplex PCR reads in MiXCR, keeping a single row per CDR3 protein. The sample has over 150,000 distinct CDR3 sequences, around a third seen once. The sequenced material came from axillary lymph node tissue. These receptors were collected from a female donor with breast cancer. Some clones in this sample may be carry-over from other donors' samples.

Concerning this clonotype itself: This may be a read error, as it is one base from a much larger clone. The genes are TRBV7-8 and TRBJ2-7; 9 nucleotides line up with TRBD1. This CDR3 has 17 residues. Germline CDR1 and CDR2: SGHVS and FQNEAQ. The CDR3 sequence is CASSLAQPGTGNYQQYF. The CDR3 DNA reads TGTGCCAGCAGCTTAGCCCAACCCGGGACAGGGAACTACCAGCAGTACTTC. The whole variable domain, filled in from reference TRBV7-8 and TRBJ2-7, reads GAGVSQSPRYKVAKRGQDVALRCDPISGHVSLFWYQQALGQGPEFLTYFQNEAQLDKSGLPSDRFFAERPEGSVSTLKIQRTQQEDSAVYLCASSLAQPGTGNYQQYFGPGTRLTVT.

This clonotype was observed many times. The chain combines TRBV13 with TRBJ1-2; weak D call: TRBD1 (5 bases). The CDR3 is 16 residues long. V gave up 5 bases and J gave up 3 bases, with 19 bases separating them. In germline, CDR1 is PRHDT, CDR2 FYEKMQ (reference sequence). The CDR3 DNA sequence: TGTGCCAGCAGCGAACAGACAGAGGGGCCTGACTATGGCTACACCTTC. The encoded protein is CASSEQTEGPDYGYTF. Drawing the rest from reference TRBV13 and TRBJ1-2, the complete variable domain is AAGVIQSPRHLIKEKRETATLKCYPIPRHDTVYWYQQGPGQDPQFLISFYEKMQSDKGSIPDRFSAQQFSDYHSELNMSSLELGDSALYFCASSEQTEGPDYGYTFGSGTRLTVV.

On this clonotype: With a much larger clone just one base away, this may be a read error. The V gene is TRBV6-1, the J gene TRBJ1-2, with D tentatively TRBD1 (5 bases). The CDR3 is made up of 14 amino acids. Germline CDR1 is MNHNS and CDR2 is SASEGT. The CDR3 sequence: CPSREHVGDYGYTF. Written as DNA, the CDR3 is TGTCCCAGCAGGGAGCATGTTGGGGACTATGGCTACACCTTC.

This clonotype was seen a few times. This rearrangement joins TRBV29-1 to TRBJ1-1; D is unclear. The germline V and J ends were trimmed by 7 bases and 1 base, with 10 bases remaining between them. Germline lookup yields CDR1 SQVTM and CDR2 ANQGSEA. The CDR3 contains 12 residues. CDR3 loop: CSAMRQNTEAFF. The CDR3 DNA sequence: TGCAGCGCTATGCGACAGAACACTGAAGCTTTCTTT.

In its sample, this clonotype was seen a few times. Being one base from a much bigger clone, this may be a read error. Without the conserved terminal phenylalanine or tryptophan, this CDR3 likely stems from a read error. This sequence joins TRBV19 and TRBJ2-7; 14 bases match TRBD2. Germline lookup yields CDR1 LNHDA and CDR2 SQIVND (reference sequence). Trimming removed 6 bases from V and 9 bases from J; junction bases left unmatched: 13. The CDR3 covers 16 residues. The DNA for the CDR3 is TGTGCCAGTAGCAAGGGACTAGCGGGAGATACTCAGGGGCAGTACTCC. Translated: CASSKGLAGDTQGQYS.

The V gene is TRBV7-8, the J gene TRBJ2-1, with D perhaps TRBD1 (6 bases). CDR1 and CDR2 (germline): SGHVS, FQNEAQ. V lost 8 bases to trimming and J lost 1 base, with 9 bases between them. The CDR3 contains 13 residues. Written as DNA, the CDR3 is TGTGCCAGCCGCAGGGGATCCTACAATGAGCAGTTCTTC. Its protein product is CASRRGSYNEQFF.

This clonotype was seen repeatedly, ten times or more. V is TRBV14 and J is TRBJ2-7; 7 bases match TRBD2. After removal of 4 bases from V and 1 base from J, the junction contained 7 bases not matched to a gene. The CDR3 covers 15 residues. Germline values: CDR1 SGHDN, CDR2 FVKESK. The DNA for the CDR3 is TGTGCCAGCAGCCCCGAAGGACTAGGTTCCTACGAGCAGTACTTC. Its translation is CASSPEGLGSYEQYF.

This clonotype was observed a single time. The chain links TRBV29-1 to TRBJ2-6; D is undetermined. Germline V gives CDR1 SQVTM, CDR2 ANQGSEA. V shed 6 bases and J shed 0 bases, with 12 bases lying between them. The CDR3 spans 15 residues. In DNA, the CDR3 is TGCAGCGTCGCCGGGCTGTGCTCTGGGGCCAACGTCCTGACTTTC. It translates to CSVAGLCSGANVLTF.

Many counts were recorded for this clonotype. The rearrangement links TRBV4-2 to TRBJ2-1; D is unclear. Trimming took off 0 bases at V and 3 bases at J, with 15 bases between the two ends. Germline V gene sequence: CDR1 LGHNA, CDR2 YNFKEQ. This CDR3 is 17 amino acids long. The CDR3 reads CASSQESGLPNYNEQFF. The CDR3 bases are TGTGCCAGCAGCCAAGAATCGGGTCTTCCTAACTACAATGAGCAGTTCTTC.

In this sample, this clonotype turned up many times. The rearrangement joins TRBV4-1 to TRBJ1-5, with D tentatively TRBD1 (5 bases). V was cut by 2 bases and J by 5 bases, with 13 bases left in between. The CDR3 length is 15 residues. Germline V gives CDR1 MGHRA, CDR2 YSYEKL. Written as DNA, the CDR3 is TGCGCCAGCAGCCAAACATCTCAGGGAGATCAGCCCCAGCATTTT. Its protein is CASSQTSQGDQPQHF.

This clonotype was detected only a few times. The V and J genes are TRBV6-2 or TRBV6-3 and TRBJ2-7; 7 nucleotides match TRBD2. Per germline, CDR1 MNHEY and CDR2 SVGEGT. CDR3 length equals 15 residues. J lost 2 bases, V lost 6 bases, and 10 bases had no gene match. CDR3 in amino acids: CASSAPGRAAYEQYF. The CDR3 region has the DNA TGTGCCAGCAGCGCACCAGGGAGGGCCGCCTACGAGCAGTACTTC.

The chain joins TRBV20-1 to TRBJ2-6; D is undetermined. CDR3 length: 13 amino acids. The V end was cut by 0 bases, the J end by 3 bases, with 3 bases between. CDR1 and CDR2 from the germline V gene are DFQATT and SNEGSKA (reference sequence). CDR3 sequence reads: CSARDFGANVLTF. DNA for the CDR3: TGCAGTGCTAGAGATTTTGGGGCCAACGTCCTGACTTTC.

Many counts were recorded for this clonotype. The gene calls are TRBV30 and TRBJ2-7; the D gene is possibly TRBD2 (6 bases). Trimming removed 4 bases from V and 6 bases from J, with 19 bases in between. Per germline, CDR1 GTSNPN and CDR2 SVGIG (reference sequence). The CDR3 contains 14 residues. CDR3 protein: CAWIGGGSPVEQYF. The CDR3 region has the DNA TGTGCCTGGATAGGAGGAGGGTCTCCTGTCGAGCAGTACTTC.

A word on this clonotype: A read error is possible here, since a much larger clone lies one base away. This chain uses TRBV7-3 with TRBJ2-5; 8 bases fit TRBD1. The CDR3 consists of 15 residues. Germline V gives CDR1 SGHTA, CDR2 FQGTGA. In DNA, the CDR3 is TGTGCCAGCAGCTTAAGAAAACAGGGGGGAGAGACCCAGCACTTC. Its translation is CASSLRKQGGETQHF.

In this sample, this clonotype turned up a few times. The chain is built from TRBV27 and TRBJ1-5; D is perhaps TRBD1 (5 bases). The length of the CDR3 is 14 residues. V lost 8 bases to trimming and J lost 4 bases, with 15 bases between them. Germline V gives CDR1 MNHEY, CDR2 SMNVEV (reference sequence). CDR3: CASALTGFNQPQHF. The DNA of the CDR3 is TGTGCCAGCGCCTTAACAGGTTTTAATCAGCCCCAGCATTTT.

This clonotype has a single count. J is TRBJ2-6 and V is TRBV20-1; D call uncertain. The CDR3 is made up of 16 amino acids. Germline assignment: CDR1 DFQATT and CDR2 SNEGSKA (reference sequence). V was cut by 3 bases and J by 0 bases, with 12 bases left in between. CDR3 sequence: CSASKGSGSGANVLTF. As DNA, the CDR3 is TGCAGTGCTAGTAAGGGTTCGGGCTCTGGGGCCAACGTCCTGACTTTC.

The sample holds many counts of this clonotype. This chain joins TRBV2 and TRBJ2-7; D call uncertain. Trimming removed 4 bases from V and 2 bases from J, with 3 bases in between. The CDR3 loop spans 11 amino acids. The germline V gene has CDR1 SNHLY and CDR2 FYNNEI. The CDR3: CASSAAYEQYF. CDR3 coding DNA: TGTGCCAGCAGTGCAGCCTACGAGCAGTACTTC.

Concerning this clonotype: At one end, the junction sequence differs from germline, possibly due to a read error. Written as DNA, the CDR3 is TGTGCCAGCAGCCGACAGGGGCAATCACCCCCCCACTTT. Residues: CASSRQGQSPPHF. This rearrangement joins TRBV7-9 to TRBJ1-6; the match to TRBD1 covers 8 bases. The CDR3 runs to 13 residues. Germline loops: CDR1 SEHNR, CDR2 FQNEAQ (reference sequence).

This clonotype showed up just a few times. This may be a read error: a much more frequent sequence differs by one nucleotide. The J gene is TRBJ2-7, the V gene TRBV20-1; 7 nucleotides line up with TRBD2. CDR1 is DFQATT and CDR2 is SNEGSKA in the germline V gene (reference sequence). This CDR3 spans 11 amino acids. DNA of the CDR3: TGCAGTGCCCACGGGGGGTACGAGCAGTCCTTC. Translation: CSAHGGYEQSF.

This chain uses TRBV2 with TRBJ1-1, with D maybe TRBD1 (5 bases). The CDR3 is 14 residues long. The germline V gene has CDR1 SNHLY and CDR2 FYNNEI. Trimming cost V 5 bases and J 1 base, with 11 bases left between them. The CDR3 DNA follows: TGTGCCAGCAGTACGGACATTTCGAACACTGAAGCTTTCTTT. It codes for CASSTDISNTEAFF.

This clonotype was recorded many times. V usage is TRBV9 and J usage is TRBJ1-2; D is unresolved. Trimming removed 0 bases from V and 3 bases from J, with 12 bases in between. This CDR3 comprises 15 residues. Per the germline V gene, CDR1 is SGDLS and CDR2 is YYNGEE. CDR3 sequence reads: CASSVEGLGYYGYTF. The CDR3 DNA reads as TGTGCCAGCAGCGTAGAAGGTTTGGGGTACTATGGCTACACCTTC.

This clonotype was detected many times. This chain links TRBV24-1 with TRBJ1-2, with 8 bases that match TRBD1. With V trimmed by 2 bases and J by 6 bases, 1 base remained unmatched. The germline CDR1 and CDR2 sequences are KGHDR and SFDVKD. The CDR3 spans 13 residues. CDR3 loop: CATSDSTGDGYTF. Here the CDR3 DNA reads TGTGCCACCAGTGATTCGACAGGGGATGGCTACACCTTC.

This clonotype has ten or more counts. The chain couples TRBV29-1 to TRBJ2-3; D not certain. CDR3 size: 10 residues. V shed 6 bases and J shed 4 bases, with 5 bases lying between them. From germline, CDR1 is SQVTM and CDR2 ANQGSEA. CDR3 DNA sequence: TGCAGCGTGGGATCAGATACGCAGTATTTT. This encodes CSVGSDTQYF.

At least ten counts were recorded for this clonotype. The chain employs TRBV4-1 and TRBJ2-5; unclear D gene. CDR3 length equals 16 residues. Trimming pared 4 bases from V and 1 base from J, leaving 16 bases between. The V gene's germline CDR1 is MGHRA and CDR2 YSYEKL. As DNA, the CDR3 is TGCGCCAGCAGCCGATCCTTGGCCAGTTCCCAAGAGACCCAGTACTTC. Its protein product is CASSRSLASSQETQYF.

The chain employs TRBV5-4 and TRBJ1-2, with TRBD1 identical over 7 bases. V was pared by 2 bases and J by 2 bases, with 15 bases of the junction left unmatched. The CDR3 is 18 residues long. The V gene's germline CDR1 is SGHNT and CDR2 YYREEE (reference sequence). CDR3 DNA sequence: TGTGCCAGCAGCTTTTTAAGGGGGCCAGGGAGGGTCAACTATGGCTACACCTTC. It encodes CASSFLRGPGRVNYGYTF.

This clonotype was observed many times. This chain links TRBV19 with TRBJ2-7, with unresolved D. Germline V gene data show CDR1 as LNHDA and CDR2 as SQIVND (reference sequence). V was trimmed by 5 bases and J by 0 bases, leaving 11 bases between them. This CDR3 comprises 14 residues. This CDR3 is CASSLIESSYEQYF. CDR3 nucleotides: TGTGCCAGTAGTTTGATAGAGAGCTCCTACGAGCAGTACTTC.